The 22 T cell receptor beta chains listed next were all sequenced from one sample in a study of technical replicates of blood from four donors. Repertoires were generated with immunoSEQ multiplex PCR, while TCRdb's copy carries only in-frame clones and drops some. The repertoire holds about 70,000 clones, with approximately 96% as singletons. Sequencing used T cells isolated from PBMCs. Every receptor here comes from a human donor in good health.

The chain employs TRBV5-1 and TRBJ2-7; a weak D match, TRBD1 (5 bases). The length of the CDR3 is 14 residues. The ends were cut back, 1 base at V and 2 bases at J, with 10 bases in the middle. CDR1 SGHRS and CDR2 YFSETQ come from the germline V gene. This CDR3 reads CASSLNRYPYEQYF. Written as DNA, the CDR3 is TGCGCCAGCAGCTTGAACAGGTACCCCTACGAGCAGTACTTC.

The chain has TRBV9 and TRBJ2-2, with TRBD2 identical over 9 bases. The CDR3 covers 13 residues. The V gene's germline CDR1 is SGDLS and CDR2 YYNGEE. The V gene end was trimmed by 5 bases and the J gene end by 5 bases; junction bases not matched to a gene: 1. This CDR3 is CASRLAGTGELFF. In nucleotides, the CDR3 is TGTGCCAGCAGACTAGCGGGTACCGGGGAGCTGTTTTTT.

CDR3: CASSLREGGGLGNEQFF. The DNA of the CDR3 is TGCGCCAGCAGCCTCAGGGAAGGGGGGGGTCTGGGAAATGAGCAGTTCTTC. The V and J genes are TRBV4-1 and TRBJ2-1; TRBD2 might be the D (7 bases). Germline CDR1 is MGHRA and CDR2 is YSYEKL. The V end was cut by 4 bases, the J end by 7 bases, with 23 bases between. The CDR3 runs to 17 residues.

J is TRBJ1-1 and V is TRBV19; TRBD1 might be the D (6 bases). Trimming took off 3 bases at V and 4 bases at J, with 12 bases between the two ends. The CDR3 sequence is 14 residues long. Germline CDR1 and CDR2: LNHDA and SQIVND (reference sequence). CDR3 region: CASSISQGPTEAFF. The CDR3 DNA sequence: TGTGCCAGTAGTATTTCACAGGGTCCCACTGAAGCTTTCTTT.

CDR3 residues: CASRQSPTTVSGNTIYF. The CDR3 DNA reads TGTGCCAGCAGACAAAGTCCCACTACTGTCTCTGGAAACACCATATATTTT. The chain recombines TRBV7-9 with TRBJ1-3; no firm D call. The V gene lost 6 bases and the J gene lost 0 bases, with 18 bases spanning the gap. Germline CDR1 is SEHNR and CDR2 is FQNEAQ (reference sequence). CDR3 length equals 17 residues.

This sequence joins TRBV7-2 and TRBJ1-2, with 7 nucleotides matching TRBD1. The CDR3 length is 14 residues. Looked up from germline, CDR1 is SGHTA and CDR2 is FQGNSA. J lost 4 bases, V lost 3 bases, and 5 bases had no gene match. Written as DNA, the CDR3 is TGTGCCAGCAGCTTCTCCGGGACAGCCTATGGCTACACCTTC. Translation gives CASSFSGTAYGYTF.

The count of this clone is one. This chain joins TRBV4-1 and TRBJ1-1; D possibly corresponds to TRBD1 (6 bases). This CDR3 contains 18 residues. The germline gives CDR1 MGHRA, CDR2 YSYEKL. V dropped 3 bases and J dropped 0 bases, with 20 bases sitting between them. The CDR3 sequence is CASSHLGRRDRMNTEAFF. The DNA for the CDR3 is TGCGCCAGCAGCCATCTGGGCAGGAGAGACAGGATGAACACTGAAGCTTTCTTT.

The chain is built from TRBV7-8 and TRBJ2-3, with D unclear. Germline CDR1 and CDR2: SGHVS and FQNEAQ. V shed 3 bases and J shed 1 base, with 5 bases lying between them. CDR3 length equals 13 residues. DNA of the CDR3: TGTGCCAGCAGCTTTACAGGCACAGATACGCAGTATTTT. Translated: CASSFTGTDTQYF.

The CDR3 loop is CASSDLAGGRDSSYNEQFF. As DNA, the CDR3 is TGTGCCAGCAGTGACCTAGCGGGAGGCAGGGATAGCTCCTACAATGAGCAGTTCTTC. V usage is TRBV2 and J usage is TRBJ2-1; 11 positions match TRBD2. Germline V gene sequence: CDR1 SNHLY, CDR2 FYNNEI. Trimming took 3 bases from V and 0 from J; bases not matched to a gene: 10. The CDR3 covers 19 residues. The whole variable domain, remainder taken from reference TRBV2 and TRBJ2-1, is EPEVTQTPSHQVTQMGQEVILRCVPISNHLYFYWYRQILGQKVEFLVSFYNNEISEKSEIFDDQFSVERPDGSNFTLKIRSTKLEDSAMYFCASSDLAGGRDSSYNEQFFGPGTRLTVL.

The chain combines TRBV28 with TRBJ1-2; D possibly corresponds to TRBD1 (6 bases). The germline V gene encodes CDR1 MDHEN and CDR2 SYDVKM. V lost 3 bases and J lost 8, with 19 bases in between. The CDR3 is 15 amino acids. Here the CDR3 DNA reads TGTGCCAGCAGTTTTTTGGTGGGCTCAACAGGGGGCTACACCTTC. Translated, it gives CASSFLVGSTGGYTF.

This sequence joins TRBV28 and TRBJ1-2, with 8 nucleotides matching TRBD1. The V gene end was trimmed by 5 bases and the J gene end by 2 bases; junction bases not matched to a gene: 4. The V gene's germline CDR1 is MDHEN and CDR2 SYDVKM. The CDR3 length is 14 residues. The CDR3 region has the DNA TGTGCCAGCAGTAAGCAGGGGGCCAACTATGGCTACACCTTC. It yields the protein CASSKQGANYGYTF.

The chain couples TRBV28 to TRBJ2-7, with 9 positions matching TRBD1. CDR3 length: 19 amino acids. CDR1 is MDHEN and CDR2 is SYDVKM in the germline V gene. V shed 3 bases, J shed 6 bases, and the junction held 21 bases outside the gene matches. The CDR3: CASSFRFGRPGQGELEQYF. The DNA of the CDR3 is TGTGCCAGCAGTTTTCGTTTTGGCAGGCCGGGACAGGGAGAGCTCGAGCAGTACTTC.

In nucleotides, the CDR3 is TGTGCCAGCAGCTCTTCTAGCCGCCGCACAGATACGCAGTATTTT. This translates into CASSSSSRRTDTQYF. The rearrangement joins TRBV11-2 to TRBJ2-3; tentative D call: TRBD2 (5 bases). The ends were cut back, 4 bases at V and 1 base at J, with 12 bases in the middle. Germline CDR1 reads SGHAT; CDR2 reads FQNNGV. The CDR3 runs to 15 residues.

The V call is TRBV6-4, the J call TRBJ1-5, with TRBD1 matching over 9 bases. V lost 3 bases to trimming and J lost 2 bases; unmatched junction nucleotides: 2. The CDR3 loop spans 15 amino acids. Looked up from germline, CDR1 is MRHNA and CDR2 is SNTAGT. The CDR3 DNA follows: TGTGCCAGCAGTGAGACAGGGGGTGGCAATCAGCCCCAGCATTTT. Translating gives CASSETGGGNQPQHF.

The chain couples TRBV19 to TRBJ1-1, with TRBD1 identical over 8 bases. J gave up 11 bases and V 4 bases, and 9 bases lay outside the gene matches. The CDR3 length is 13 residues. CDR1 LNHDA and CDR2 SQIVND come from the germline V gene (reference sequence). The CDR3 is CASSTNLQGEAFF. The DNA of the CDR3 is TGTGCCAGTAGTACGAACCTACAGGGGGAGGCTTTCTTT.

This chain links TRBV27 with TRBJ2-3; a weak D match, TRBD2 (6 bases). Germline CDR1 and CDR2: MNHEY and SMNVEV (reference sequence). This CDR3 has 13 residues. V dropped 7 bases and J dropped 1 base, with 9 bases sitting between them. The DNA for the CDR3 is TGTGCCAGCAAAAGGAGGGGCACAGATACGCAGTATTTT. Translation: CASKRRGTDTQYF.

The chain combines TRBV19 with TRBJ2-7; D remains unclear. The CDR3 has 14 residues. V was pared by 3 bases and J by 0 bases, with 9 bases between. Germline assignment: CDR1 LNHDA and CDR2 SQIVND (reference sequence). DNA for the CDR3: TGTGCCAGTAGTATGGGCATTAGCTCCTACGAGCAGTACTTC. Its translation is CASSMGISSYEQYF.

V is TRBV2 and J is TRBJ2-3; 8 bases line up with TRBD2. The CDR3 runs to 14 residues. Germline values: CDR1 SNHLY, CDR2 FYNNEI. Losses at the gene ends were 7 bases for V and 0 bases for J; bases not matched to a gene: 3. Here the CDR3 reads CASILAVSTDTQYF. The CDR3 DNA reads as TGTGCCAGCATACTAGCGGTTAGCACAGATACGCAGTATTTT.

This chain connects TRBV19 to TRBJ1-2; D gene ambiguous. In germline, CDR1 is LNHDA, CDR2 SQIVND (reference sequence). The CDR3 extends over 14 amino acids. V lost 7 bases and J 3 bases, leaving 15 bases between the germline ends. The CDR3 spells CASTGEDGYYGYTF. The CDR3 coding sequence is TGTGCCAGTACTGGAGAGGATGGATACTATGGCTACACCTTC.

In this sample, this clone turned up once. J is TRBJ1-2 and V is TRBV29-1; D might be TRBD1 (6 bases). The CDR3 sequence is 11 residues long. The V end lost 6 bases, the J end lost 5 bases, and 10 bases lay between the germline ends. Germline CDR1 is SQVTM and CDR2 is ANQGSEA. Written as DNA, the CDR3 is TGCAGCGTCGGACAGATATATGGCTACACCTTC. Encoded protein: CSVGQIYGYTF.

The V gene is TRBV5-1, the J gene TRBJ1-2; D unclear. Germline CDR1 is SGHRS and CDR2 is YFSETQ. This CDR3 contains 13 residues. Trimming took 5 bases from V and 5 from J, leaving 13 bases between them. The CDR3 here is CASRDPGGYGYTF. DNA for the CDR3: TGCGCCAGCAGGGATCCGGGAGGGTATGGCTACACCTTC. Drawing the rest from reference TRBV5-1 and TRBJ1-2, the complete variable domain is KAGVTQTPRYLIKTRGQQVTLSCSPISGHRSVSWYQQTPGQGLQFLFEYFSETQRNKGNFPGRFSGRQFSNSRSEMNVSTLELGDSALYLCASRDPGGYGYTFGSGTRLTVV.

The chain combines TRBV27 with TRBJ2-3; D is unclear. Germline assignment: CDR1 MNHEY and CDR2 SMNVEV (reference sequence). The CDR3 has 15 amino acids. The germline V and J ends were trimmed by 3 bases and 2 bases, with 12 bases remaining between them. The CDR3 DNA is TGTGCCAGCAGTTTTACAGTCCAATACACAGATACGCAGTATTTT. It is translated as CASSFTVQYTDTQYF.